Below are 26 T cell receptor beta chains sequenced from a single sample in a study of T cells in Graves' hyperthyroidism and ophthalmopathy. RNA transcripts were the template for amplifying TCR beta CDR3 regions. An initial round of RT-PCR targeting the TCR CDR3 relied on the HTBI primer set. TCRdb reanalysed the multiplex PCR reads using MiXCR and keeps one entry per CDR3 protein. This sample has fewer than 550,000 distinct CDR3 sequences, with approximately 25% found just once. Material for sequencing was blood. Receptors originate from a woman aged 25 to 39 with Graves' ophthalmopathy.

This clonotype came up a few times. The V and J genes are TRBV5-4 and TRBJ1-5; 7 positions agree with TRBD1. With 2 bases clipped from V and 0 bases from J, the junction kept 8 bases outside the gene matches. Germline V gene lookup returns CDR1 SGHNT and CDR2 YYREEE (reference sequence). The CDR3 contains 17 residues. This CDR3 is CASSFRQGRPSNQPQHF. DNA of the CDR3: TGTGCCAGCAGCTTCAGACAGGGACGGCCTAGCAATCAGCCCCAGCATTTT.

This clonotype was counted many times. The chain has TRBV6-1 and TRBJ1-5; D gene uncertain. The CDR3 extends over 13 amino acids. Trimming left V 2 bases short and J 5 bases short, with 7 bases between. CDR1 and CDR2 (germline): MNHNS, SASEGT. DNA of the CDR3: TGTGCCAGCAGTGAAAACAGTGATCAGCCCCAGCATTTT. Protein sequence: CASSENSDQPQHF.

The gene calls are TRBV28 and TRBJ1-1; 7 bases align to TRBD1. Germline V gives CDR1 MDHEN, CDR2 SYDVKM. This CDR3 has 14 amino acids. V dropped 5 bases and J dropped 6; count of bases not matched to a gene: 9. The CDR3 nucleotides are TGTGCCAGCAGTCCACTGGGACAGTATCCTGAAGCTTTCTTT. Translation: CASSPLGQYPEAFF.

This sequence joins TRBV20-1 and TRBJ1-2; D possibly corresponds to TRBD1 (5 bases). The V gene's germline CDR1 is DFQATT and CDR2 SNEGSKA (reference sequence). This CDR3 contains 14 residues. V was cut by 3 bases and J by 4 bases, with 15 bases left in between. CDR3 protein: CSASRQGYSYGYTF. The CDR3 coding sequence is TGCAGTGCTAGTCGGCAGGGCTACTCCTATGGCTACACCTTC.

This chain uses TRBV28 with TRBJ1-1; D might be TRBD1 (6 bases). CDR1 MDHEN and CDR2 SYDVKM come from the germline V gene. This CDR3 has 14 amino acids. Trimming cost V 8 bases and J 1 base, with 14 bases left between them. The CDR3, as DNA: TGTGCCAGCGTGGCGACAGGTCGGAACACTGAAGCTTTCTTT. Protein: CASVATGRNTEAFF.

The table lists this clonotype with many counts. This chain uses TRBV7-2 with TRBJ2-5; unclear D gene. Looked up from germline, CDR1 is SGHTA and CDR2 is FQGNSA. Trimming took off 1 base at V and 6 bases at J, with 6 bases between the two ends. The CDR3 extends over 12 amino acids. The CDR3 bases are TGTGCCAGCAGCTTAGAAATGCAGACCCAGTACTTC. This translates into CASSLEMQTQYF.

CDR3 sequence: CASSPGQGGESPLHF. Written as DNA, the CDR3 is TGTGCCAGCTCACCGGGACAGGGGGGTGAATCACCCCTCCACTTT. The J gene is TRBJ1-6, the V gene TRBV18; TRBD1 aligns across 11 bases. CDR3 length: 15 residues. CDR1 is KGHSH, CDR2 LQKENI, per germline. V lost 3 bases and J lost 10; bases outside the gene matches: 5.

This clonotype was seen many times. This chain joins TRBV12-3 or TRBV12-4 and TRBJ1-1; no reliable D call. V shed 3 bases and J shed 1 base, with 6 bases lying between them. The CDR3 consists of 13 residues. The CDR3 DNA follows: TGTGCCAGCAGTTTTCAGAGGAACACTGAAGCTTTCTTT. Protein product: CASSFQRNTEAFF.

The rearrangement uses TRBV12-3 or TRBV12-4 and TRBJ2-2, with 10 bases lining up with TRBD1. V shed 10 bases, J shed 4 bases, and the junction held 12 bases outside the gene matches. The length of the CDR3 is 16 residues. The CDR3 region has the DNA TGTGCCATCGGGACAGGGGCTAGCGGCGCCACCGGGGAGCTGTTTTTT. This codes for CAIGTGASGATGELFF.

The chain has TRBV5-1 and TRBJ1-1; D is possibly TRBD1 (6 bases). This CDR3 region has 13 residues. Trimming took 7 bases from V and 5 from J, leaving 15 bases between them. Germline CDR1 and CDR2: SGHRS and YFSETQ. The CDR3 protein is CASFRGLGTEAFF. The DNA of the CDR3 is TGCGCCAGCTTCAGGGGTTTGGGGACTGAAGCTTTCTTT.

The table lists this clonotype with many counts. The rearrangement joins TRBV12-3 or TRBV12-4 to TRBJ2-2; TRBD1 agrees at 7 bases. With 3 bases clipped from V and 5 bases from J, the junction kept 6 bases outside the gene matches. The CDR3 spans 15 residues. In DNA form, the CDR3 reads TGTGCCAGCAGTTTTGTTACAGGGGTGACCGGGGAGCTGTTTTTT. It codes for CASSFVTGVTGELFF.

This clonotype was seen a handful of times. The chain employs TRBV28 and TRBJ2-7; D possibly corresponds to TRBD1 (6 bases). The ends were cut back, 6 bases at V and 6 bases at J, with 21 bases in the middle. There are 15 residues in the CDR3. Germline lookup yields CDR1 MDHEN and CDR2 SYDVKM. The CDR3 region has the DNA TGTGCCAGCAGCCTGGAGATGGGGGCCAGGTTCGAGCAGTACTTC. Protein: CASSLEMGARFEQYF.

This clonotype was seen many times. This rearrangement joins TRBV6-1 to TRBJ1-1; no reliable D call. CDR1 and CDR2 from the germline V gene are MNHNS and SASEGT. V was pared by 6 bases and J by 2 bases, with 16 bases between. The CDR3 extends over 15 amino acids. CDR3 residues: CASRQTGPLNTEAFF. Written as DNA, the CDR3 is TGTGCCAGCAGGCAGACGGGCCCCCTTAACACTGAAGCTTTCTTT.

The chain recombines TRBV5-4 with TRBJ2-5, with D perhaps TRBD2 (5 bases). This CDR3 is 12 amino acids long. Germline V gene data show CDR1 as SGHNT and CDR2 as YYREEE (reference sequence). The germline V and J ends were trimmed by 9 bases and 1 base, with 10 bases remaining between them. CDR3 DNA: TGTGCCATCGGGGAACGCCAAGAGACCCAGTACTTC. It is translated as CAIGERQETQYF.

The chain couples TRBV12-3 or TRBV12-4 to TRBJ1-5; 8 positions agree with TRBD1. This CDR3 has 14 amino acids. The J segment lost 5 bases and the V segment lost 5 bases, leaving 5 bases of the junction unmatched. The CDR3 sequence is CASSATGGHQPQHF. CDR3 coding DNA: TGTGCCAGCAGTGCCACAGGGGGACATCAGCCCCAGCATTTT.

The rearrangement uses TRBV24-1 and TRBJ2-5, with 9 bases identical to TRBD1. The V gene's germline CDR1 is KGHDR and CDR2 SFDVKD. V lost 4 bases to trimming and J lost 4 bases; unmatched junction nucleotides: 6. The CDR3 runs to 15 residues. CDR3 DNA: TGTGCCACCAGTGAACAGGGGGCGGGGTTAGAGACCCAGTACTTC. Protein: CATSEQGAGLETQYF.

This clonotype was detected a few times. This rearrangement joins TRBV27 to TRBJ2-5; 7 nucleotides line up with TRBD2. V shed 4 bases, J shed 4 bases, and the junction held 6 bases outside the gene matches. CDR1 and CDR2 (germline): MNHEY, SMNVEV (reference sequence). This CDR3 comprises 14 residues. CDR3 sequence reads: CASSSWPGGETQYF. Written as DNA, the CDR3 is TGTGCCAGCAGTTCATGGCCGGGGGGAGAGACCCAGTACTTC.

This clonotype was observed many times. The rearrangement joins TRBV5-1 to TRBJ2-2, with D possibly being TRBD2 (7 bases). Trimming pared 4 bases from V and 4 bases from J, leaving 17 bases between. CDR1 SGHRS and CDR2 YFSETQ come from the germline V gene. The CDR3 has 16 amino acids. CDR3 in amino acids: CASSPLREGGTGELFF. For the CDR3, the DNA is TGCGCCAGCAGCCCCCTCAGGGAGGGGGGCACCGGGGAGCTGTTTTTT.

This clonotype was seen only a few times. The V call is TRBV10-2, the J call TRBJ2-7, with 7 nucleotides matching TRBD2. This CDR3 region has 15 residues. CDR1 WSHSY and CDR2 SAAADI come from the germline V gene. Losses at the gene ends were 8 bases for V and 3 bases for J; bases not matched to a gene: 13. DNA for the CDR3: TGCGCCAGCGGCGAGCGGGGAGGATACCTCTACGAGCAGTACTTC. It encodes CASGERGGYLYEQYF.

This clonotype occurred many times. The genes are TRBV6-2 or TRBV6-3 and TRBJ2-7, with unresolved D. This CDR3 is built from 18 residues. Trimming removed 0 bases at V and 4 bases at J, with 22 bases between. Germline CDR1 MNHEY, CDR2 SVGEGT. The CDR3 sequence is CASSYSSGTSIEKYEQYF. In DNA form, the CDR3 reads TGTGCCAGCAGTTACTCGTCGGGCACCTCAATCGAAAAATACGAGCAGTACTTC.

V is TRBV7-2 and J is TRBJ2-1, with 7 bases that match TRBD2. The CDR3 spans 14 residues. Germline V lookup: CDR1 SGHTA, CDR2 FQGNSA. V trimming: 5 bases; J trimming: 9 bases; junction bases outside the gene matches: 10. The CDR3 nucleotides read TGTGCCAGCAGCGCGGGACTAACGGCGGGTGAGCAGTTCTTC. Translated, it gives CASSAGLTAGEQFF.

The gene calls are TRBV6-1 and TRBJ2-7; TRBD1 or TRBD2 may be the D gene (5 bases each). This CDR3 is 17 amino acids long. Germline V lookup: CDR1 MNHNS, CDR2 SASEGT. V shed 3 bases and J shed 5 bases, with 23 bases lying between them. The DNA for the CDR3 is TGTGCCAGCAGTGAGGTCCCGGGGCAGGGACCCGTGGACGAGCAGTACTTC. Translating gives CASSEVPGQGPVDEQYF.

The chain links TRBV12-3 or TRBV12-4 to TRBJ1-1; 7 nucleotides align to TRBD1. The CDR3 has 14 residues. Trimming removed 2 bases from V and 6 bases from J; junction bases left unmatched: 6. This CDR3 reads CASSLQGDLSEAFF. The CDR3 DNA reads TGTGCCAGCAGTTTACAGGGGGACCTCTCTGAAGCTTTCTTT.

This clonotype was picked up many times. The V gene is TRBV20-1, the J gene TRBJ1-5; D remains unclear. CDR3 length: 11 residues. The germline CDR1 and CDR2 sequences are DFQATT and SNEGSKA (reference sequence). V was clipped by 5 bases and J by 6 bases, with 8 bases between them. CDR3 in DNA: TGCAGTGCTGGGTGGGGTCAGCCCCAGCATTTT. The encoded protein is CSAGWGQPQHF.

The chain links TRBV12-3 or TRBV12-4 to TRBJ1-1; no definite D call. This CDR3 is built from 14 residues. Deletions cut 8 bases from V and 10 bases from J, with 23 bases between. The CDR3 sequence: CASRWGRRISGAFF. The DNA for the CDR3 is TGTGCCAGCCGGTGGGGTAGGCGGATCTCCGGAGCTTTCTTT.

This clonotype was counted many times. This chain joins TRBV29-1 and TRBJ2-7; D is unresolved. Germline V gives CDR1 SQVTM, CDR2 ANQGSEA. V lost 3 bases and J 3 bases, leaving 18 bases between the germline ends. This CDR3 spans 15 amino acids. The CDR3 is CSVELQVASSYEQYF. The CDR3 nucleotides read TGCAGCGTTGAGCTTCAGGTAGCCAGTAGCTACGAGCAGTACTTC.